What follows are 27 T cell receptor beta chains derived from one specimen sequenced in a study of T cell responses to AZD1222 COVID-19 vaccine. Clones were read by immunoSEQ multiplex PCR, and TCRdb kept only the in-frame ones, dropping some. The sample carries 80,000 or so clones, about 87% recorded once. The specimen was peripheral blood, collected on day 0 of AZD1222 vaccination. The source of these receptors is an adult in good health.

CDR3 sequence (DNA): TGTGCCAGCAGCTTGAGCAGGGACTATGGCTACACCTTC. Amino acid sequence: CASSLSRDYGYTF. This chain uses TRBV5-5 with TRBJ1-2, with D possibly matching TRBD1 (5 bases). CDR3 length: 13 residues. Germline CDR1 and CDR2: SGHKS and YYEKEE (reference sequence). V was clipped by 1 base and J by 3 bases, with 7 bases between them.

This CDR3 is CAWVRGARETQYF. The CDR3 DNA sequence: TGTGCCTGGGTTCGGGGGGCAAGGGAGACCCAGTACTTC. The chain uses TRBV30 and TRBJ2-5, with a tentative D call TRBD2 (7 bases). With 5 bases removed from V and 5 bases from J, the gap between germline ends came to 15 bases. Germline V gene sequence: CDR1 GTSNPN, CDR2 SVGIG (reference sequence). The CDR3 extends over 13 amino acids.

In this sample, this clone turned up once. The chain employs TRBV14 and TRBJ1-2, with D unclear. The CDR3 consists of 19 residues. The ends were cut back, 0 bases at V and 4 bases at J, with 24 bases in the middle. Germline values: CDR1 SGHDN, CDR2 FVKESK. The CDR3 region has the DNA TGTGCCAGCAGCCAAGATATAAGTAGGACCGGAGGGATCTTCTATGGCTACACCTTC. Encoded protein: CASSQDISRTGGIFYGYTF.

The chain combines TRBV5-1 with TRBJ1-6, with a tentative D call TRBD1 (5 bases). Trimming stripped 0 bases from V and 6 bases from J, with 19 bases between. CDR3 length: 18 residues. Germline lookup yields CDR1 SGHRS and CDR2 YFSETQ. The DNA of the CDR3 is TGCGCCAGCAGCTTGGGGGACCGACGGCTGTTAGCTAATTCACCCCTCCACTTT. Translation: CASSLGDRRLLANSPLHF.

Concerning this clone itself: The sample contains more than one DNA sequence encoding this CDR3. The rearrangement joins TRBV7-9 to TRBJ1-1, with D perhaps matching TRBD1 (6 bases). This CDR3 comprises 14 residues. Germline V gene data show CDR1 as SEHNR and CDR2 as FQNEAQ (reference sequence). V was cut by 5 bases and J by 1 base, with 11 bases left in between. Written as DNA, the CDR3 is TGTGCCAGCAGCCCCGGGACACCGAACACTGAAGCTTTCTTT. Protein: CASSPGTPNTEAFF.

CDR3 sequence (DNA): TGTGCCAGTAGTCCGCGGGCGCCGAGCAATCAGCCCCAGCATTTT. It encodes CASSPRAPSNQPQHF. The V call is TRBV19, the J call TRBJ1-5; D unclear. CDR3 length: 15 amino acids. Trimming removed 5 bases at V and 1 base at J, with 12 bases between. Germline-derived CDR1 and CDR2 are LNHDA and SQIVND (reference sequence).

This chain uses TRBV19 with TRBJ1-6, with 7 bases lining up with TRBD1. After removal of 6 bases from V and 4 bases from J, the junction contained 12 bases not matched to a gene. The CDR3 loop spans 17 amino acids. Germline CDR1 reads LNHDA; CDR2 reads SQIVND (reference sequence). CDR3 coding DNA: TGTGCCAGTAGGCCAGACAGGGCGAACAGTTATAATTCACCCCTCCACTTT. Protein: CASRPDRANSYNSPLHF.

The chain links TRBV6-1 to TRBJ1-2; D gene unclear. Germline V gene data show CDR1 as MNHNS and CDR2 as SASEGT. The CDR3 consists of 13 residues. V lost 7 bases, J lost 5 bases, and 14 bases lay in between. The CDR3 sequence: CASTPAAGYGYTF. The DNA of the CDR3 is TGTGCCAGCACTCCCGCAGCGGGGTATGGCTACACCTTC.

The rearrangement uses TRBV28 and TRBJ1-2; D may be TRBD1 (5 bases). Germline V gene lookup returns CDR1 MDHEN and CDR2 SYDVKM. Trimming shortened V by 0 bases and J by 5 bases, and 7 bases separated the two germline ends. The CDR3 loop spans 13 amino acids. The CDR3 region has the DNA TGTGCCAGCAGTTTATGGACAGAATATGGCTACACCTTC. Protein sequence: CASSLWTEYGYTF.

This clone appeared a single time. The chain is built from TRBV5-1 and TRBJ1-4, with 7 bases identical to TRBD1. CDR3 length: 14 residues. The ends lost 3 bases at V and 8 bases at J; junction bases unmatched: 7. The germline V gene has CDR1 SGHRS and CDR2 YFSETQ. The CDR3 reads CASSWLTGSEKLFF. The CDR3 region has the DNA TGCGCCAGCAGCTGGTTGACAGGGTCCGAAAAACTGTTTTTT.

The CDR3 loop reads CASSGNSGTGSQHF. CDR3 bases: TGTGCCAGCAGTGGGAATAGTGGGACAGGGTCCCAGCATTTT. V and J are TRBV2 and TRBJ1-5, with 9 bases that match TRBD1. The trim removed 4 bases at V and 11 bases at J, leaving 9 bases unmatched. CDR1 and CDR2 (germline): SNHLY, FYNNEI. The CDR3 length is 14 residues.

This chain links TRBV19 with TRBJ1-5, with D uncertain. Germline V gives CDR1 LNHDA, CDR2 SQIVND (reference sequence). There are 12 residues in the CDR3. Trimming pared 11 bases from V and 9 bases from J, leaving 17 bases between. The CDR3 DNA sequence: TGTGCCTCCCGGGCCATGTGGTGGCCCCAGCATTTT. Protein sequence: CASRAMWWPQHF.

This clone occurred once. CDR3 residues: CASSEGGRYYEQYF. The CDR3, as DNA: TGTGCCAGCAGTGAAGGAGGCAGGTACTACGAGCAGTACTTC. The chain is built from TRBV2 and TRBJ2-7; D is unclear. CDR3 length: 14 amino acids. V lost 1 base to trimming and J lost 3 bases, with 10 bases between them. Germline CDR1 and CDR2: SNHLY and FYNNEI.

The CDR3 reads CASSLSLLEGARGYTF. CDR3 sequence (DNA): TGTGCCAGCAGCTTATCACTGTTGGAGGGGGCGCGAGGCTACACCTTC. This chain connects TRBV7-9 to TRBJ1-2, with TRBD1 matching 7 bases. The CDR3 sequence is 16 residues long. V lost 2 bases to trimming and J lost 8 bases; unmatched junction nucleotides: 14. Per germline, CDR1 SEHNR and CDR2 FQNEAQ (reference sequence).

The chain carries TRBV18 and TRBJ1-1; D perhaps matches TRBD1 (5 bases). V gave up 4 bases and J gave up 7 bases, with 10 bases separating them. CDR3 length equals 12 residues. The germline CDR1 and CDR2 sequences are KGHSH and LQKENI. In DNA, the CDR3 is TGTGCCAGCTCACAACAGGTCGGTGAAGCTTTCTTT. This codes for CASSQQVGEAFF.

The chain combines TRBV5-6 with TRBJ2-5, with a weak D call TRBD1 (6 bases). The CDR3 extends over 16 amino acids. The ends were cut back, 0 bases at V and 5 bases at J, with 17 bases in the middle. Germline CDR1 and CDR2: SGHDT and YYEEEE. The chain's CDR3 is CASSLAYGTNFETQYF. The CDR3 DNA is TGTGCCAGCAGCTTGGCCTACGGGACAAATTTTGAGACCCAGTACTTC.

The gene calls are TRBV28 and TRBJ1-6; D possibly corresponds to TRBD1 (6 bases). V lost 6 bases, J lost 7 bases, and 13 bases lay in between. The CDR3 is 14 residues long. Germline CDR1 is MDHEN and CDR2 is SYDVKM. CDR3: CASRSTGHNSPLHF. The CDR3 bases are TGTGCCAGCAGGTCGACAGGTCACAATTCACCCCTCCACTTT.

This chain joins TRBV4-1 and TRBJ1-5; the D gene is possibly TRBD1 (5 bases). The CDR3 is made up of 16 amino acids. Germline V gene lookup returns CDR1 MGHRA and CDR2 YSYEKL. V gave up 1 base and J gave up 6 bases, with 16 bases separating them. CDR3 in DNA: TGCGCCAGCAGCCAAGGCGGGCAGGGACGAAGTCAGCCCCAGCATTTT. Amino acids: CASSQGGQGRSQPQHF.

The chain links TRBV29-1 to TRBJ1-1; D is perhaps TRBD1 (6 bases). Trimming stripped 6 bases from V and 3 bases from J, with 29 bases between. The length of the CDR3 is 18 residues. Germline V gene data show CDR1 as SQVTM and CDR2 as ANQGSEA. The CDR3 region is CSVASNPPGAPYDTEAFF. The DNA of the CDR3 is TGCAGCGTCGCCTCAAACCCACCGGGGGCACCTTACGACACTGAAGCTTTCTTT.

The chain couples TRBV30 to TRBJ1-3; TRBD1 is a possible D gene (5 bases). V lost 8 bases and J 3 bases, leaving 14 bases between the germline ends. Per the germline V gene, CDR1 is GTSNPN and CDR2 is SVGIG (reference sequence). The CDR3 runs to 13 residues. The CDR3 DNA reads as TGTGCCAGAGAAAGGGGCTATGGAAACACCATATATTTT. Translating it yields CARERGYGNTIYF.

In its sample, this clone was seen a few times. The chain has TRBV7-9 and TRBJ1-3, with a tentative D call TRBD1 (5 bases). CDR3 length: 16 residues. V was shortened by 6 bases and J by 0 bases, with 15 bases between the two germline ends. CDR1 and CDR2 from the germline V gene are SEHNR and FQNEAQ (reference sequence). The CDR3 nucleotides read TGTGCCAGCAGTCCTACCCGGACAACCTCTGGAAACACCATATATTTT. Protein: CASSPTRTTSGNTIYF.

The V gene is TRBV9, the J gene TRBJ1-2; D is ambiguous. Germline V CDR1 and CDR2: SGDLS, YYNGEE. The CDR3 consists of 13 residues. Trimming left V 1 base short and J 8 bases short, with 12 bases between. Written as DNA, the CDR3 is TGTGCCAGCAGCGTAACGCCCGCATCAGGCTACACCTTC. Its translation is CASSVTPASGYTF.

The chain links TRBV5-6 to TRBJ2-7; no clear D gene. The CDR3 spans 13 residues. Per germline, CDR1 SGHDT and CDR2 YYEEEE. Trimming took 4 bases from V and 3 from J, leaving 11 bases between them. The CDR3 DNA is TGTGCCAGCAGCCACGGGCGGAACTACGAGCAGTACTTC. Translation: CASSHGRNYEQYF.

V gene TRBV4-3 combines with J gene TRBJ2-7; 8 positions match TRBD1. CDR1 is LGHNA and CDR2 is YSLEER in the germline V gene. The CDR3 consists of 16 residues. V gave up 1 base and J gave up 5 bases; unmatched junction bases: 10. The CDR3 nucleotides are TGCGCCAGCAGCCAAGGGGTGGGCAGGGGGCAAAACGAGCAGTACTTC. Encoded protein: CASSQGVGRGQNEQYF.

The chain combines TRBV5-5 with TRBJ1-1; no firm D call. The germline CDR1 and CDR2 sequences are SGHKS and YYEKEE (reference sequence). The CDR3 has 15 residues. Trimming removed 5 bases at V and 3 bases at J, with 17 bases between. CDR3: CASSRAPRGDTEAFF. CDR3 DNA: TGTGCCAGCAGTCGGGCCCCCCGGGGTGACACTGAAGCTTTCTTT. Complete variable domain (other parts from reference TRBV5-5 and TRBJ1-1): DAGVTQSPTHLIKTRGQQVTLRCSPISGHKSVSWYQQVLGQGPQFIFQYYEKEERGRGNFPDRFSARQFPNYSSELNVNALLLGDSALYLCASSRAPRGDTEAFFGQGTRLTVV.

The V and J genes are TRBV10-3 and TRBJ1-1, with 8 bases identical to TRBD1. This CDR3 contains 14 residues. Trimming at V came to 3 bases and at J to 5 bases, leaving 5 bases not matched to a gene. Germline V CDR1 and CDR2: ENHRY, SYGVKD. Here the CDR3 reads CAISEWGTGTEAFF. The DNA for the CDR3 is TGTGCCATCAGTGAATGGGGGACAGGAACTGAAGCTTTCTTT.

This sequence joins TRBV20-1 and TRBJ1-5, with D possibly matching TRBD1 (5 bases). This CDR3 region has 10 residues. V was shortened by 8 bases and J by 7 bases, with 9 bases between the two germline ends. CDR1 and CDR2 (germline): DFQATT, SNEGSKA (reference sequence). The CDR3 region is CSMRGQPQHF. The CDR3 coding sequence is TGCAGTATGAGGGGCCAGCCCCAGCATTTT.